Listed below are T cell receptor beta chains from one sample, sequenced in a study of T cells in Graves' hyperthyroidism and ophthalmopathy. MiXCR, applied by TCRdb to the multiplex PCR reads, yields one record per CDR3 protein. This table has more than 300,000 distinct CDR3 sequences, approximately 15% appearing once. Input material: blood. Receptors originate from a woman in her twenties or thirties with Graves' hyperthyroidism. CDR3s include the opening cysteine and the closing phenylalanine or tryptophan. The D gene is left open where the match is weak. Expanded clones are given a class, and other clones once, few, many or no size at all.

d_call,j_call,clone_size,v_call,cdr3_nt,cdr3_aa
TRBD2,TRBJ2-2,many,TRBV20-1,TGCAGTGCTAGGGTCGCTAGCGGGGGGCCGAACACCGGGGAGCTGTTTTTT,CSARVASGGPNTGELFF
.,TRBJ2-7,many,TRBV2,TGTGCCAGCACAGTTGGTGGCATCCCCTACGAGCAGTACTTC,CASTVGGIPYEQYF
.,TRBJ1-2,few,TRBV19,TGTGCCAGTACCTCCACAAATCGCGGACTTCGAGGCTATGGCTACACCTTC,CASTSTNRGLRGYGYTF
.,TRBJ1-6,.,TRBV3-1,TGTGCCAGCAGCCAAGGACAGAATAATTCACCCCTCCACTTT,CASSQGQNNSPLHF
.,TRBJ2-7,many,TRBV18,TGTGCCAGCTCAACGACAGCGGCCTACGAGCAGTACTTC,CASSTTAAYEQYF
TRBD1,TRBJ2-7,.,TRBV20-1,TGCAGTGCCCCGGACAGGGGTTTCGACGAGCAGTACTTC,CSAPDRGFDEQYF
.,TRBJ2-1,many,TRBV6-2/TRBV6-3,TGTGCCAGCAGTTACGGGACGCCCTACAATGAGCAGTTCTTC,CASSYGTPYNEQFF
.,TRBJ2-1,.,TRBV3-1,TGTGCCAGCAGCCAAGGCGCAACTAGTTCCGCTGAGCAGTTCTTC,CASSQGATSSAEQFF
.,TRBJ1-5,many,TRBV19,TGTGCCAGTAGTATCTTACAAGAAGGGGGAACGGGCAATCAGCCCCAGCATTTT,CASSILQEGGTGNQPQHF
.,TRBJ1-2,many,TRBV6-1,TGTGCCAGCAGCGGAGGGGGGTACTATGGCTACACCTTC,CASSGGGYYGYTF
.,TRBJ2-1,many,TRBV28,TGTGCCAGCAGACAACAACGAAATGAGCAGTTCTTC,CASRQQRNEQFF
.,TRBJ2-1,many,TRBV29-1,TGCAGCGCCGGCAGCGATTACAATGAGCAGTTCTTC,CSAGSDYNEQFF
TRBD2,TRBJ2-2,.,TRBV20-1,TGCAGTGCCACCTCTAGGCTTTGGACTAGCGGGGAGCTGTTTTTT,CSATSRLWTSGELFF
.,TRBJ1-2,many,TRBV30,TGTGCCTGGAGTCACTCCCAGGGGATCTATGGCTACACCTTC,CAWSHSQGIYGYTF
TRBD2,TRBJ2-2,.,TRBV7-2,TGTGCCAGCAGCTCGCCCGGCGGGGGTGGGGCCGGGGAGCTGTTTTTT,CASSSPGGGGAGELFF
.,TRBJ1-1,many,TRBV12-3/TRBV12-4,TGTGCCAGCTCTCTACTCCGGGGATCAACTGAAGCTTTCTTT,CASSLLRGSTEAFF
TRBD1,TRBJ2-1,.,TRBV6-5,TGTGCCAGCAGTTACTCTAACAGGGGCTACAATGAGCAGTTCTTC,CASSYSNRGYNEQFF
TRBD2,TRBJ2-1,many,TRBV2,TGTGCCAGCAGTGGGGGGTCTAGCGGGAGCAATGAGCAGTTCTTC,CASSGGSSGSNEQFF
.,TRBJ1-6,many,TRBV10-1,TGCGCCAGCAGTGCAGGAGACGACGATTCACCCCTCCACTTT,CASSAGDDDSPLHF
TRBD1,TRBJ1-1,many,TRBV6-1,TGTGCCAGCGCCAAGTACAGGGGGTCGGCCACTGAAGCTTTCTTT,CASAKYRGSATEAFF
.,TRBJ1-2,many,TRBV11-3,TGTGCCAGCAGCTTAATCTATTCCGGCTACACCTTC,CASSLIYSGYTF
.,TRBJ1-5,many,TRBV28,TGTGCCAGCAGTTTACGCCGGGGCAGGGGAGTTGGACAGCCCCAGCATTTT,CASSLRRGRGVGQPQHF
.,TRBJ2-5,many,TRBV20-1,TGCAGTGCACGACAGGCCCAAGAGACCCAGTACTTC,CSARQAQETQYF
.,TRBJ2-3,.,TRBV11-1,TGTGCCAGCAACAAGGGGGACTGGGTCAGGACAGATACGCAGTATTTT,CASNKGDWVRTDTQYF
.,TRBJ2-7,.,TRBV4-1,TGCGCCAGCAGCCAAGAGCCTAGATCCTACGAGCAGTACTTC,CASSQEPRSYEQYF
.,TRBJ1-3,few,TRBV18,TGTGCCAGCTCACCTCAGATAAATCCTGGAAACACCATATATTTT,CASSPQINPGNTIYF
.,TRBJ2-3,many,TRBV28,TGTGCCAGCAGTATGGGACGGCCAGATACGCAGTATTTT,CASSMGRPDTQYF
.,TRBJ2-3,many,TRBV4-2,TGTGCCAGCAGCCTGTATAGCGCAGATACGCAGTATTTT,CASSLYSADTQYF
TRBD2,TRBJ2-1,few,TRBV4-2,TGTGCCAGCAGCCAAGATGTAGCGGGAGCCTACAATGAGCAGTTCTTC,CASSQDVAGAYNEQFF
TRBD2,TRBJ2-5,many,TRBV28,TGTGCCAGCAGAACGAGCGGGAGCCTTCCGACCCAGTACTTC,CASRTSGSLPTQYF
.,TRBJ2-1,many,TRBV6-1,TGTGCCAGCAGTGGAGGACAGGGAGGGAATGAGCAGTTCTTC,CASSGGQGGNEQFF
.,TRBJ2-7,.,TRBV6-2/TRBV6-3,TGTGCCAGCAGTCAATCCTCGACCACCGCGGGGACCTACGAGCAGTACTTC,CASSQSSTTAGTYEQYF
TRBD1,TRBJ2-6,many,TRBV12-3/TRBV12-4,TGTGCCAGCAGTAGGGGGCGGTCTGGGGCCAACGTCCTGACTTTC,CASSRGRSGANVLTF
.,TRBJ2-7,many,TRBV20-1,TGCAGTGCTAATCCGGGACGGTTCTACGAGCAGTACTTC,CSANPGRFYEQYF
TRBD1,TRBJ1-2,many,TRBV12-3/TRBV12-4,TGTGCCAGCATGACAGGGCCTAACTATGGCTACACCTTC,CASMTGPNYGYTF
.,TRBJ1-2,many,TRBV28,TGTGCCAGCAGCCAACATCCTCCGGGTGATGCGGGTGGCTACACCTTC,CASSQHPPGDAGGYTF
TRBD2,TRBJ2-6,.,TRBV6-1,TGTGCCAGCGCCTCCAACGGGGGGGCTCTCTCTGGGGCCAACGTCCTGACTTTC,CASASNGGALSGANVLTF
.,TRBJ1-3,.,TRBV13,TGTGCCAGCAGCTTAGTTACCTCTGGAAACACCATATATTTT,CASSLVTSGNTIYF
TRBD2,TRBJ2-3,few,TRBV28,TGTGCCAGCAGTTTTCCTAGCGGGAGCACAGATACGCAGTATTTT,CASSFPSGSTDTQYF
TRBD2,TRBJ2-1,.,TRBV7-9,TGTGCCAGCACCCCACCCGGGACTAGCGGGAGTCGGGAGCAGTTCTTC,CASTPPGTSGSREQFF
.,TRBJ2-7,few,TRBV11-2,TGTGCCAGCAGCTCTCCGAGGGACTCAATCGAGCAGTACTTC,CASSSPRDSIEQYF
TRBD1,TRBJ2-3,many,TRBV12-3/TRBV12-4,TGTGCCAGCAGTGAAACAGGGGCGAGGACAGATACGCAGTATTTT,CASSETGARTDTQYF